This is a list of T cell receptor beta chains from one sample in a study of blood T cell repertoires in COVID-19. Clones were read by immunoSEQ multiplex PCR, and TCRdb kept only the in-frame ones, dropping some. The data hold almost 250,000 clones, with more than 85% observed a single time. The sequencing sample was made of PBMCs or T cells enriched from blood (not recorded which). Every receptor here comes from a young woman who had recovered from COVID-19. CDR3s include the opening cysteine and the closing phenylalanine or tryptophan. The D gene is left open where the match is weak. Clone size is stated in some rows and not others, as once, few, many or a class when expanded.

v_gene	d_gene	j_gene	abundance	CDR3nt	CDR3aa
TRBV28	NA	TRBJ1-4	NA	TGTGCCAGCAGCCTCACAGGGAACCATGAAAAACTGTTTTTT	CASSLTGNHEKLFF
TRBV28	TRBD2	TRBJ2-3	NA	TGTGCCACCTATAGCGGGAGGGAAGAGGATACGCAGTATTTT	CATYSGREEDTQYF
TRBV7-2	TRBD2	TRBJ2-5	NA	TGTGCCAGCAGCCCTACCAGGACTAGCGGAGAGACCCAGTACTTC	CASSPTRTSGETQYF
TRBV5-4	NA	TRBJ1-3	NA	TGTGCCAGCAGCTCGGGGTGGACCGTCGGAAACACCATATATTTT	CASSSGWTVGNTIYF
TRBV19	NA	TRBJ2-7	NA	TGTGCCAGTAGTATACCAGGGGAAACCTACGAGCAGTACTTC	CASSIPGETYEQYF
TRBV6-5	NA	TRBJ1-2	NA	TGTGCCAGCAGTTACTCGGCAGGGGTTCTTAACTATGGCTACACCTTC	CASSYSAGVLNYGYTF
TRBV10-1	TRBD1	TRBJ2-1	few	TGCGCCAGCAGAAAGGACAGGGTCAATTACAATGAGCAGTTCTTC	CASRKDRVNYNEQFF
TRBV7-3	NA	TRBJ2-1	NA	TGTGCCAGCAGCTCTAGCGCCATCCCCGGGGATGAGCAGTTCTTC	CASSSSAIPGDEQFF
TRBV4-3	TRBD1	TRBJ1-2	NA	TGCGCCAGCAGCCTCGGGACAGGAGGATATGGCTACACCTTC	CASSLGTGGYGYTF
TRBV3-1/TRBV3-2	TRBD2	TRBJ2-2	NA	TGTGCCAGCAGCCAAGATGGGTCGGGGAGGAGCGGGAGAGGCGGGGAGCTGTTTTTT	CASSQDGSGRSGRGGELFF
TRBV30	NA	TRBJ1-1	NA	TGTGCCTGGAGGGGGCAGAGGTATACTGAAGCTTTCTTT	CAWRGQRYTEAFF
TRBV18	TRBD2	TRBJ2-7	NA	TGTGCCAGCTCAAATAGCGGGAGGGGCTACGAGCAGTACTTC	CASSNSGRGYEQYF
TRBV7-2	NA	TRBJ1-1	NA	TGTGCCAGCAGCCCCATGCAGTGGGCAGAAGCTTTCTTT	CASSPMQWAEAFF
TRBV13	TRBD1	TRBJ1-6	few	TGTGCCACCAAACAGGGGACGCTGAATTCACCCCTCCACTTT	CATKQGTLNSPLHF
TRBV11-3	TRBD1	TRBJ2-7	NA	TGTGCCAGCAGCACCTGGACAGGGCACGAGCAGTACTTC	CASSTWTGHEQYF
TRBV5-4	NA	TRBJ2-7	once	TGTGCCAGCAGCTTAGTGGAAAGCGGAAACTACGAGCAGTACTTC	CASSLVESGNYEQYF